A single count supports the clone carrying this TCR beta chain. The source of the sample is a study of blood T cell repertoires in COVID-19. The wider study: T cells, B-cell-depleted T cells, or PBMCs supplied cDNA or gDNA.

Germline V gene sequence: CDR1 SGHRS, CDR2 YFSETQ. This CDR3 is built from 18 residues. V lost 0 bases to trimming and J lost 3 bases; unmatched junction nucleotides: 10. TCRdb's copy holds only in-frame clones and misses some; the assay was immunoSEQ multiplex PCR. The repertoire consists of roughly 140,000 clones, with 84% occurring once and the leading ten covering 3% to 4%. This TCR derives from a man aged 45-65 years in a cohort exposed to, infected with or recovered from COVID-19 (not recorded which). The chain carries TRBV5-1 and TRBJ2-2, with 8 bases identical to TRBD1. Sequenced sample: PBMCs or T cells enriched from blood (not recorded which). CDR3 coding DNA: TGCGCCAGCAGCTTGGGGTCCCCGGGACAGGAGGACACCGGGGAGCTGTTTTTT. Its translation: CASSLGSPGQEDTGELFF.